This T cell receptor beta chain was found in a study of a mutant IDH1 vaccine in newly diagnosed glioma. About the research overall: Patients were started on vaccination 4-6 weeks after radiotherapy alone, or with temozolomide cycles. Receipt of radiotherapy, temozolomide, or both preceded the study, and most received both.

For this clone: Its antigen is unknown.

CDR1 is SGHDT, CDR2 YYEEEE, per germline. The CDR3 length is 15 residues. The trim removed 4 bases at V and 8 bases at J, leaving 8 bases unmatched. TCRdb's table, derived via immunoSEQ multiplex PCR, lists solely in-frame clones and lacks some. The data show 30,000 or so clones, with around 80% seen just once and 3% to 3.5% held by the top ten. Regarding time point: week 35, safety follow-up. Doses of 300 ug of mutant IDH1 20-mer peptide were given with topical imiquimod. Tumors from donors were new WHO grade 3 or 4 IDH1-mutant astrocytomas with ATRX loss. V gene TRBV5-6 combines with J gene TRBJ1-4, with 10 positions matching TRBD1. The origin of this receptor is a man in his forties with glioma. Some clones in this sample may be carry-over from other donors' samples. The sample consisted of PBMCs, taken from a glioma patient whose treatment included an IDH1 peptide vaccine. CDR3 sequence: CASSPWDRGGEKLFF. The CDR3 DNA reads TGTGCCAGCAGCCCCTGGGACAGGGGAGGGGAAAAACTGTTTTTT.